These 32 T cell receptor beta chains share one sample of origin, sequenced in a study of regulatory T cells in long-lasting Graves disease. Indicated time point: newly diagnosed GD, antithyroid drugs for less than 3 months. With RNA extracted from PBMCs as input, the TCR library was made. Construction of the TCR beta libraries employed iRepertoire HTBI primers in conjunction with Arm-PCR of CDR3 regions. TCRdb reanalysed the multiplex PCR reads using MiXCR and keeps one entry per CDR3 protein. The sample records 320,000 or so distinct CDR3 sequences, over 15% being singletons. Sequenced material: peripheral blood mononuclear cells (PBMCs), taken at new diagnosis, from a patient treated with antithyroid drugs. Receptors were obtained from a female donor with Graves disease.

This clonotype was recorded many times. The chain recombines TRBV11-2 with TRBJ2-5; either TRBD1 or TRBD2 may supply D (7 bases each). Germline CDR1 is SGHAT and CDR2 is FQNNGV. This CDR3 contains 18 residues. Trimming removed 5 bases at V and 5 bases at J, with 27 bases between. The CDR3 nucleotides read TGTGCCAGCAGCCAAACCCCGGGACAGACAAGGGGAGGGGAGACCCAGTACTTC. Its protein is CASSQTPGQTRGGETQYF.

This clonotype was seen ten or more times. The J gene is TRBJ2-7, the V gene TRBV27; 7 bases fit TRBD1. The CDR3 consists of 17 residues. CDR1 is MNHEY and CDR2 is SMNVEV in the germline V gene (reference sequence). The J segment lost 6 bases and the V segment lost 5 bases, leaving 19 bases of the junction unmatched. CDR3 protein: CASSPRRGRGHSIEQYF. The CDR3 nucleotides are TGTGCCAGCAGTCCCCGGCGAGGAAGGGGGCACTCAATCGAGCAGTACTTC.

This clonotype was counted at least ten times. The rearrangement joins TRBV6-1 to TRBJ2-7; the D call may be TRBD1 or TRBD2 (5 bases each). CDR3 length: 13 residues. The V and J ends lost 9 bases and 3 bases respectively, with 15 bases between them. Germline V gene lookup returns CDR1 MNHNS and CDR2 SASEGT. CDR3 sequence reads: CASLRDGYYEQYF. CDR3 nucleotides: TGTGCCAGTCTTCGGGACGGATACTACGAGCAGTACTTC.

This clonotype appeared many times. The rearrangement uses TRBV27 and TRBJ2-7, with a weak D call TRBD1 (6 bases). The V gene's germline CDR1 is MNHEY and CDR2 SMNVEV (reference sequence). The CDR3 has 15 amino acids. Between the trimmed V and J ends, which lost 1 base and 6 bases, there was a span of 16 bases. CDR3 in amino acids: CASSLWAGARGEQYF. The DNA for the CDR3 is TGTGCCAGCAGTTTATGGGCAGGGGCGCGTGGCGAGCAGTACTTC.

The table lists this clonotype with many counts. J is TRBJ2-3 and V is TRBV19, with D maybe TRBD1 (5 bases). This CDR3 spans 15 amino acids. Per germline, CDR1 LNHDA and CDR2 SQIVND (reference sequence). Deletions cut 7 bases from V and 2 bases from J, with 16 bases between. The CDR3 nucleotides read TGTGCCAGTAAGGACAACGCCGACAACACAGATACGCAGTATTTT. Its protein product is CASKDNADNTDTQYF.

This clonotype appeared many times. Written as DNA, the CDR3 is TGTGCCAGCAGTTCCTCCCTGGTCTCGGACCAAGAGACCCAGTACTTC. It is translated as CASSSSLVSDQETQYF. The chain carries TRBV28 and TRBJ2-5, with D unclear. From germline, CDR1 is MDHEN and CDR2 SYDVKM. The V gene lost 4 bases and the J gene lost 0 bases, with 15 bases spanning the gap. The CDR3 contains 16 residues.

The sample holds many counts of this clonotype. The chain uses TRBV27 and TRBJ2-1; 9 bases fit TRBD2. This CDR3 region has 15 residues. The germline CDR1 and CDR2 sequences are MNHEY and SMNVEV (reference sequence). After removal of 2 bases from V and 10 bases from J, the junction contained 9 bases not matched to a gene. The CDR3 loop reads CASSLGTSRSREQFF. The CDR3 bases are TGTGCCAGCAGTTTAGGGACTAGCAGGAGTCGGGAGCAGTTCTTC.

This clonotype was observed at least ten times. The genes are TRBV6-1 and TRBJ2-3; D call uncertain. The CDR3 has 13 amino acids. Deletions cut 7 bases from V and 5 bases from J, with 13 bases between. Germline V gene data show CDR1 as MNHNS and CDR2 as SASEGT. The CDR3 region is CASTQSGRDTQYF. The CDR3, as DNA: TGTGCCAGCACCCAGAGTGGTAGAGATACGCAGTATTTT.

This chain uses TRBV15 with TRBJ2-3; 10 bases agree with TRBD2. The CDR3 covers 19 residues. From germline, CDR1 is LNHNV and CDR2 YYDKDF (reference sequence). Losses at the gene ends were 0 bases for V and 4 bases for J; bases not matched to a gene: 13. CDR3 amino acids: CATSREATRTSGAADTQYF. The CDR3 DNA sequence: TGTGCCACCAGCAGAGAGGCCACCAGGACTAGCGGCGCCGCAGATACGCAGTATTTT.

In this sample, this clonotype turned up many times. The CDR3 DNA follows: TGCGCCAGCAGCGCCTCAGCGGGAAGCAATCAGCCCCAGCATTTT. It encodes CASSASAGSNQPQHF. This chain joins TRBV5-1 and TRBJ1-5; no definite D call. Trimming took 4 bases from V and 1 from J, leaving 12 bases between them. Germline CDR1 reads SGHRS; CDR2 reads YFSETQ. The CDR3 covers 15 residues.

The J gene is TRBJ1-2, the V gene TRBV11-3; 10 bases are a match to TRBD1. The germline CDR1 and CDR2 sequences are SGHNT and YENEEA. The CDR3 is 14 residues long. The V and J ends lost 0 bases and 13 bases, in that order; junction bases with no gene match: 8. CDR3 DNA sequence: TGTGCCAGCAGCTTAGATTCGGGACAGGGGCAAGTCACCTTC. Protein: CASSLDSGQGQVTF.

This clonotype has more than one count but fewer than ten. This may stem from a read error, because a much larger clone lies one nucleotide away. The V and J genes are TRBV12-3 or TRBV12-4 and TRBJ1-4, with D hard to call. This CDR3 spans 13 amino acids. Trimming left V 5 bases short and J 9 bases short, with 13 bases between. CDR3 region: CASSQRASQKLFF. In DNA, the CDR3 is TGTGCCAGCAGTCAGAGAGCTTCCCAAAAACTGTTTTTT.

Notes on this clonotype: A single base is all that separates this from a far larger clone, so a read error is likely. Since the CDR3 does not end with the conserved phenylalanine or tryptophan, this likely comes from a read error. The rearrangement uses TRBV2 and TRBJ2-7; D unclear. Germline V CDR1 and CDR2: SNHLY, FYNNEI. The V end lost 6 bases, the J end lost 8 bases, and 14 bases lay between the germline ends. The CDR3 runs 12 residues. CDR3 bases: TGTGCCAGCAGCTTGAAGGCCCCCAAGCAGTACCTC. It is translated as CASSLKAPKQYL.

The V call is TRBV30, the J call TRBJ1-2, with unresolved D. The germline V gene has CDR1 GTSNPN and CDR2 SVGIG (reference sequence). V was clipped by 0 bases and J by 4 bases, with 9 bases between them. The CDR3 has 13 amino acids. The CDR3 region is CAWSVGESYGYTF. Here the CDR3 DNA reads TGTGCCTGGAGTGTTGGCGAGTCCTATGGCTACACCTTC. Based on the CDR3 plus reference TRBV30 and TRBJ1-2, the full variable domain is SQTIHQWPATLVQPVGSPLSLECTVEGTSNPNLYWYRQAAGRGLQLLFYSVGIGQISSEVPQNLSASRPQDRQFILSSKKLLLSDSGFYLCAWSVGESYGYTFGSGTRLTVV.

This clonotype has a count of ten or more. This rearrangement joins TRBV4-1 to TRBJ2-5; the match to TRBD1 covers 9 bases. J lost 2 bases, V lost 4 bases, and 5 bases had no gene match. The length of the CDR3 is 15 residues. Looked up from germline, CDR1 is MGHRA and CDR2 is YSYEKL. This chain's CDR3 is CASSPTGGNQETQYF. The CDR3 DNA reads as TGCGCCAGCAGCCCTACAGGGGGCAATCAAGAGACCCAGTACTTC.

Many counts were recorded for this clonotype. The chain has TRBV7-3 and TRBJ2-1, with unresolved D. Germline lookup yields CDR1 SGHTA and CDR2 FQGTGA. The V end lost 1 base, the J end lost 9 bases, and 7 bases lay between the germline ends. The CDR3 loop spans 12 amino acids. CDR3 loop: CASSLKGPEQFF. In nucleotides, the CDR3 is TGTGCCAGCAGCTTAAAGGGTCCTGAGCAGTTCTTC.

This clonotype was seen many times. The V gene is TRBV20-1, the J gene TRBJ2-7, with 11 nucleotides matching TRBD1. Germline V gene lookup returns CDR1 DFQATT and CDR2 SNEGSKA (reference sequence). J was trimmed by 5 bases and V by 1 base; bases with no gene match: 4. This CDR3 has 14 residues. CDR3 amino acids: CSARGWDRGDEQYF. Written as DNA, the CDR3 is TGCAGTGCTAGAGGTTGGGACAGGGGGGACGAGCAGTACTTC.

A word on this clonotype: A much larger clone lies a single base off, so this may be a read error. The V call is TRBV2, the J call TRBJ2-5, with D possibly matching TRBD2 (5 bases). From germline, CDR1 is SNHLY and CDR2 FYNNEI. V dropped 6 bases and J dropped 11 bases, with 22 bases sitting between them. The CDR3 contains 14 residues. CDR3 loop: CASSVLGGSDEQYF. The CDR3 DNA reads TGTGCCAGCAGCGTACTCGGCGGGTCGGATGAGCAGTACTTC.

The chain carries TRBV13 and TRBJ1-3; D remains ambiguous. The V gene lost 5 bases and the J gene lost 0 bases, with 26 bases spanning the gap. The CDR3 totals 20 residues. Germline assignment: CDR1 PRHDT and CDR2 FYEKMQ (reference sequence). The CDR3 reads CASSPSPAVAYLSSGNTIYF. The CDR3 nucleotides are TGTGCCAGCAGCCCGTCCCCCGCGGTAGCCTACCTTAGCTCTGGAAACACCATATATTTT. Variable domain in full (rest from reference TRBV13 and TRBJ1-3): AAGVIQSPRHLIKEKRETATLKCYPIPRHDTVYWYQQGPGQDPQFLISFYEKMQSDKGSIPDRFSAQQFSDYHSELNMSSLELGDSALYFCASSPSPAVAYLSSGNTIYFGEGSWLTVV.

As to this clonotype: The conserved phenylalanine or tryptophan is not found at the CDR3 terminus, so this likely reflects a read error. V is TRBV30 and J is TRBJ1-4, with D tentatively TRBD1 (5 bases). V lost 2 bases and J 0 bases, leaving 7 bases between the germline ends. Germline lookup yields CDR1 GTSNPN and CDR2 SVGIG (reference sequence). The CDR3 runs 14 residues. Here the CDR3 DNA reads TGTGCCTGGAGTCTGGGGGCAACTAATGAAAAACTGTTTTCT. It is translated as CAWSLGATNEKLFS.

This clonotype was counted at least ten times. The chain is built from TRBV27 and TRBJ1-3, with 9 nucleotides matching TRBD1. CDR3 length: 15 amino acids. Unmatched junction bases numbered 5, after V lost 5 bases and J lost 3 bases. CDR1 MNHEY and CDR2 SMNVEV come from the germline V gene (reference sequence). The CDR3 here is CASSTGTGNGNTIYF. The CDR3 DNA reads as TGTGCCAGCAGTACCGGGACAGGGAATGGAAACACCATATATTTT.

This clonotype was detected many times. V and J are TRBV12-5 and TRBJ2-7, with D perhaps matching TRBD2 (5 bases). This CDR3 is built from 14 residues. Germline loops: CDR1 LGHNT, CDR2 FRNRAP. V was clipped by 2 bases and J by 0 bases, with 8 bases between them. In DNA form, the CDR3 reads TGTGCTAGTGGTTTGTTCGGGAACTCCTACGAGCAGTACTTC. Translating it yields CASGLFGNSYEQYF.

This chain connects TRBV28 to TRBJ2-5; 7 nucleotides line up with TRBD1. Per germline, CDR1 MDHEN and CDR2 SYDVKM. CDR3 length: 15 residues. Losses at the gene ends were 2 bases for V and 9 bases for J; bases not matched to a gene: 12. CDR3 amino acids: CASSLEGQQGRAQYF. The CDR3 DNA reads as TGTGCCAGCAGTTTAGAGGGCCAACAGGGGAGAGCCCAGTACTTC.

This clonotype was counted many times. This rearrangement joins TRBV12-3 or TRBV12-4 to TRBJ2-7, with D tentatively TRBD1 or TRBD2 (5 bases each). V lost 2 bases, J lost 0 bases, and 14 bases lay in between. The CDR3 runs 16 residues. The CDR3 reads CASSLRGTHRSYEQYF. The CDR3 DNA is TGTGCCAGCAGTTTACGGGGCACCCACCGCTCCTACGAGCAGTACTTC.

Many counts were recorded for this clonotype. The chain joins TRBV2 to TRBJ2-1, with 9 bases aligning to TRBD2. Germline CDR1 is SNHLY and CDR2 is FYNNEI. Trimming cost V 6 bases and J 2 bases; bases outside gene matches: 8. This CDR3 contains 16 residues. CDR3 coding DNA: TGTGCCAGCAGAGGGGTCGCGGGAGGGACCTACAATGAGCAGTTCTTC. Translated: CASRGVAGGTYNEQFF.

This clonotype was seen repeatedly, ten times or more. The V gene is TRBV30, the J gene TRBJ1-2; D is undetermined. Germline loops: CDR1 GTSNPN, CDR2 SVGIG (reference sequence). CDR3 length equals 15 residues. Trimming shortened V by 0 bases and J by 7 bases, and 18 bases separated the two germline ends. CDR3 amino acids: CAWSVGQISHSGYTF. CDR3 DNA sequence: TGTGCCTGGAGTGTAGGCCAAATATCCCATTCTGGCTACACCTTC. The full variable domain, its missing parts supplied by reference TRBV30 and TRBJ1-2, is SQTIHQWPATLVQPVGSPLSLECTVEGTSNPNLYWYRQAAGRGLQLLFYSVGIGQISSEVPQNLSASRPQDRQFILSSKKLLLSDSGFYLCAWSVGQISHSGYTFGSGTRLTVV.

This clonotype came up many times. The chain links TRBV6-1 to TRBJ2-7; D gene ambiguous. The CDR3 has 15 residues. Germline assignment: CDR1 MNHNS and CDR2 SASEGT. Trimming removed 6 bases from V and 2 bases from J, with 17 bases in between. CDR3: CASRPIRELTYEQYF. For the CDR3, the DNA is TGTGCCAGCAGGCCTATTAGGGAACTTACCTACGAGCAGTACTTC.

This clonotype was seen ten or more times. The chain uses TRBV12-3 or TRBV12-4 and TRBJ2-2; 11 nucleotides line up with TRBD2. There are 13 residues in the CDR3. Losses at the gene ends were 3 bases for V and 10 bases for J; bases not matched to a gene: 1. The CDR3 region is CASSFSGRVELFF. In nucleotides, the CDR3 is TGTGCCAGCAGTTTTAGCGGGAGGGTGGAGCTGTTTTTT.

This clonotype was seen ten or more times. The gene calls are TRBV11-3 and TRBJ2-7, with unresolved D. Germline CDR1 SGHNT, CDR2 YENEEA. Trimming stripped 1 base from V and 7 bases from J, with 23 bases between. There are 17 residues in the CDR3. The CDR3 DNA reads TGTGCCAGCAGCTTAGTATCCAGCCACCCCACCCCCGTGGAGCAGTACTTC. Encoded protein: CASSLVSSHPTPVEQYF.

A note on this clonotype: A much more abundant neighbour one base away suggests this may be a read error. The V and J genes are TRBV12-5 and TRBJ2-3, with D unresolved. Germline V lookup: CDR1 LGHNT, CDR2 FRNRAP. The CDR3 is 13 amino acids. CDR3 residues: CASGLISIDTQYF. DNA for the CDR3: TGTGCTAGTGGTTTGATAAGCATAGATACGCAGTATTTT.

This clonotype was observed at least ten times. The rearrangement links TRBV5-6 to TRBJ2-1; no reliable D call. The CDR3 extends over 12 amino acids. CDR1 is SGHDT, CDR2 YYEEEE, per germline. Trimming shortened V by 5 bases and J by 4 bases, and 7 bases separated the two germline ends. The CDR3 spells CASRTSYNEQFF. The CDR3 DNA reads TGTGCCAGCAGAACCTCTTACAATGAGCAGTTCTTC.

This clonotype was observed a handful of times. V gene TRBV20-1 combines with J gene TRBJ2-7, with 14 nucleotides matching TRBD2. The J segment lost 3 bases and the V segment lost 6 bases, leaving 13 bases of the junction unmatched. Germline V CDR1 and CDR2: DFQATT, SNEGSKA (reference sequence). This CDR3 region has 17 residues. The CDR3 bases are TGCAGTGCGCAGAGCCCCGGGACTAGCGGGAGTATCTACGAGCAGTACTTC. Translation: CSAQSPGTSGSIYEQYF.